This entry is about one TCR beta chain. This entry is derived from a study of blood T cell repertoires in COVID-19. Method: immunoSEQ multiplex PCR; TCRdb's copy keeps in-frame clones and lacks some. This sample has roughly 320,000 clones, with approximately 85% found just once. This CDR3 is 13 amino acids long. Trimming pared 0 bases from V and 6 bases from J, leaving 7 bases between. Germline V gene lookup returns CDR1 SGHRS and CDR2 YFSETQ. V gene TRBV5-1 combines with J gene TRBJ1-5; TRBD1 is a possible D gene (5 bases). This TCR came from a human donor in a cohort sampled during active COVID-19. The sequenced sample consisted of peripheral blood. Here the CDR3 reads CASSLDQGQPQHF. The CDR3 DNA sequence: TGCGCCAGCAGCTTGGATCAGGGTCAGCCCCAGCATTTT.